This T cell receptor (beta chain) is from a study of blood T cell repertoires in COVID-19 (dated by TCRdb to 2020 to 2021). About the investigation overall: Collaborator samples came from the United States, Italy and Spain and covered acute and convalescent phases of COVID-19. The prospective study material was composed of cDNA or gDNA derived from T cells, B-cell-depleted T cells, or PBMCs. Deeply sampled blood TCRbeta repertoires from subjects exposed to, actively infected with, or recovered from COVID-19 were included in the dataset. The repertoires were released in a freely available public database intended as a resource for research on the immune response to SARS-CoV-2. The samples were drawn from the first 160 participants of the ongoing ImmuneRACE study and from some 1,300 subjects provided by 6 global collaborators. The sample metadata nearly always contained a de-identified subject ID, COVID-19 status, age in years and sex. Where available, HLA class I and class II types were obtained from metadata supplied by the sample provider rather than from assay-based typing. What the study reported, not specific to this receptor: The quantity of clinical and demographic metadata differed by source and by participant and was supplied without curation.

The CDR3 goes from the cysteine to the phenylalanine over 17 residues. Only CDR3 DNA remains: 51 bases, in frame from the first base. V trim: 3 bases; J trim: 5 bases; unmatched bases: 11. From the germline V gene, CDR1 is SGHDT and CDR2 is YYEEEE. As regards this clone: Its cognate antigen has yet to be identified. No per-base quality is available; no much larger clone lies one base away.

TCRbeta CDR3 regions were amplified from genomic DNA using the immunoSEQ Assay, a bias-controlled multiplex PCR. The authors' pipeline ran thus. The number of nucleated cells in each sample was estimated by amplification of reference gene primers within the assay. To quantify the absolute abundance of each unique TCRbeta CDR3 rearrangement, sequence reads were collapsed and filtered. For each sample, productive Simpson clonality was calculated by taking the square root of Simpson's diversity index across productive rearrangements. TCRdb stores this immuneACCESS table with in-frame sequences only. Part of the clones is absent; in the studies checked, under half of the shortfall reflects unresolved V genes, and no reason is known for the rest. The DNA gave D and trimming, while V, J and clone size come from that table. Recorded for this sample are 65,000 to 90,000 clones; roughly nine tenths of them occurred a single time. The top ten clones comprise around 8.6% of the sample.

Each collaborating institution followed its own protocols to collect whole blood in K2EDTA tubes. For TCRbeta analysis, collaborators shipped samples as frozen whole blood, isolated PBMCs, or DNA extracted from either of those sample types. This TCR came from a man aged 50 or older with acute or convalescent COVID-19. Input material: peripheral blood. The V and J segments used are TRBV5-6 and TRBJ2-2; a stretch of 9 junction bases matches TRBD1. The bases are TGTGCCAGCAGCTCGACCTTACAGGGGGCAAGTACCGGGGAGCTGTTTTTT. Translation gives CASSSTLQGASTGELFF.